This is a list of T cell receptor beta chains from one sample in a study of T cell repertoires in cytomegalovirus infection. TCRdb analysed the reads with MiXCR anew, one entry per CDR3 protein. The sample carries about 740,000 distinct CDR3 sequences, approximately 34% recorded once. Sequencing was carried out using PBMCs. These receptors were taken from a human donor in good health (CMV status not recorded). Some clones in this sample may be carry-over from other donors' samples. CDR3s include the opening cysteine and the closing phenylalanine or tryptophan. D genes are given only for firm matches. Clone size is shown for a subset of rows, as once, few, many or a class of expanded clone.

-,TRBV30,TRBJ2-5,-,TGTGCCTACCAGGGGACCCAAGAGACCCAGTACTTC,CAYQGTQETQYF
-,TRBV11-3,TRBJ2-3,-,TGTGCCAGCAGTGGAACCGAGAGGGCAGATACGCAGTATTTT,CASSGTERADTQYF
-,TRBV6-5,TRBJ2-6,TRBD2,TGTACCAGCAGCCCGGGACTAGCGGGATTCCCTGGGGCCAACGTCCTGACTTTC,CTSSPGLAGFPGANVLTF
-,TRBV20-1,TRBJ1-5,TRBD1,TGCAGTGCTACCGGGCGCGGACAGGATCAGCCCCAGCATTTT,CSATGRGQDQPQHF
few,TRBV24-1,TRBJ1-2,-,TGTGCCACCAGTGATTTGTATGGTGGCTACACCTTC,CATSDLYGGYTF
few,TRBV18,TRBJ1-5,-,TGTGCCAGCTCACCACCTAGGAATAGCAATCAGCCCCAGCATTTT,CASSPPRNSNQPQHF
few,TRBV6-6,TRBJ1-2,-,TGTGCCAGCAGTTATGAAGGAGGCTATGGCTACACCTTC,CASSYEGGYGYTF
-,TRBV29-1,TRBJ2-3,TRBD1,TGCAGCGTTGATCGTGACAGGGGGCTCGGAGATACGCAGTATTTT,CSVDRDRGLGDTQYF
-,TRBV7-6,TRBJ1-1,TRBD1,TGTGCCAGCAGCTTTAGGGCGGGACAGGGGAACACTGAAGCTTTCTTT,CASSFRAGQGNTEAFF
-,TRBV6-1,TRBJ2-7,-,TGTGCCAGCAGTGAAGCGTCTTGGAGGAGGTACGAGCAGTACTTC,CASSEASWRRYEQYF
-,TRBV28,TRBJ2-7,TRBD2,TGTGCCAGCAGTTCGGGAGGGGGGTGGAATTACGAGCAGTACTTC,CASSSGGGWNYEQYF
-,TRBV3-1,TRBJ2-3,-,TGTGCCAGCAGCCAACACGACAGGCTAGATACGCAGTATTTT,CASSQHDRLDTQYF
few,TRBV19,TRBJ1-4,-,TGTGCCAGTACGCCGGATGGTGGGGCAAATGAAAAACTGTTTTTT,CASTPDGGANEKLFF
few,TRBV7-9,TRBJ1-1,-,TGTGCCAGCAGCTTCGCGGTGAACACTGAAGCTTTCTTT,CASSFAVNTEAFF
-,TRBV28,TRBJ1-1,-,TGTGCCAGCTCCGGCCTGAACACTGAAGCTTTCTTT,CASSGLNTEAFF
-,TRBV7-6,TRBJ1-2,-,TGTGCCAGCAGCTCGAGCGGGACCGAGGAAGGCTACACCTTC,CASSSSGTEEGYTF
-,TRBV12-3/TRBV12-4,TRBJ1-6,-,TGTGCCAGCAGGGGGGAGAGCTCCTATAATTCACCCCTCCACTTT,CASRGESSYNSPLHF
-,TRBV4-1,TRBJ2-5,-,TGCGCCAGCAGCCAAGAGGAGGGCGGGGAGACCCAGTACTTC,CASSQEEGGETQYF
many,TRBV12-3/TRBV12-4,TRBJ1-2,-,TGTGCCAGCACTTCCCGCTATGGCTACACCTTC,CASTSRYGYTF
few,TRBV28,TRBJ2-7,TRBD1,TGTGCCAGCAGTCCCCACACGGGACAGGTACTAGACGAGCAGTACTTC,CASSPHTGQVLDEQYF
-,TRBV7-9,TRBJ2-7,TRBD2,TGTGCCAGCAACAAACGACTAGCGGGGGACCGCGAGCAGTACTTC,CASNKRLAGDREQYF
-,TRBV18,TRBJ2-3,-,TGTGCCAGCTCACCACTTAAACAGGGACGCACAGATACGCAGTATTTT,CASSPLKQGRTDTQYF
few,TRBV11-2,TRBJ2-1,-,TGTGCCAGCAGCTTAGTGCCCTCCTACAATGAGCAGTTCTTC,CASSLVPSYNEQFF
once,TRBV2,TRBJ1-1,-,TGTGCCAGCAGTTTTGACAAGGTCGTTCATTTAGCTTTCTTT,CASSFDKVVHLAFF
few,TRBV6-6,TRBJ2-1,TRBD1,TGTGCCAGCAGTTCGGACAGGACCCCACACAATGAGCAGTTCTTC,CASSSDRTPHNEQFF
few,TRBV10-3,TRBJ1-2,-,TGTGCCATCAGTGAGTCAAGGCAGTTTTATGGCTACACCTTC,CAISESRQFYGYTF
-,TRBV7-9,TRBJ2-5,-,TGTGCCGAGGCCGGGGAAGAGACCCAGTACTTC,CAEAGEETQYF
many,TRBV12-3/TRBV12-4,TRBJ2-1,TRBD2,TGTGCCAGCGGGACTAGCGCCGTCGATGAGCAGTTCTTC,CASGTSAVDEQFF
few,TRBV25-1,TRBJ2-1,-,TGTGCCAGCAGTGATCCCCCTGGCGCCTACAATGAGCAGTTCTTC,CASSDPPGAYNEQFF
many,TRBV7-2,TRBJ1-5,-,TGTGCCAGCAGTCCAGGGGCAGGGAGCAATCAGCCCCAGCATTTT,CASSPGAGSNQPQHF
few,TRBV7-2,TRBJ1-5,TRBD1,TGTGCCAGCAGCGCCTACGCGGACAGGGTAACGGGTTGGGACAATCAGCCCCAGCATTTT,CASSAYADRVTGWDNQPQHF
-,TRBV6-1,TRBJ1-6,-,TGTGCCAGCGGTAGGGACGGATCCCACAATTCACCCCTCCACTTT,CASGRDGSHNSPLHF
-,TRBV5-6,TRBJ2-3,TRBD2,TGTGCCAGCAGCTTGTTAGCGGGAGTTAGCGCAGATACGCAGTATTTT,CASSLLAGVSADTQYF
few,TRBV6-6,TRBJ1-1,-,TGTGCCAGCAGTTACCCTCAGAGTAACACTGAAGCTTTCTTT,CASSYPQSNTEAFF
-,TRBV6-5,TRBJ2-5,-,TGTGCCAGCAGTCCTCAGGACTTTCAAGAGACCCAGTACTTC,CASSPQDFQETQYF
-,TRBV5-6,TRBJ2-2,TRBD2,TGTGCCAGCAGCTTGGGAGCGGGGGGGCCCGGGGAGCTGTTTTTT,CASSLGAGGPGELFF
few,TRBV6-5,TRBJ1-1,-,TGTGCCAGCACTCGCCCGGGACCCGGAACGGCTGAAGCTTTCTTT,CASTRPGPGTAEAFF
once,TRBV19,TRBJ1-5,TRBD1,TGTGCCAGTAGAGGGGGCGACAGGGGGGAAGGACAGCCCCAGCATTTT,CASRGGDRGEGQPQHF
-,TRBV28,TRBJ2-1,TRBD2,TGTGCCAGCAGTAAAGCGGGGGGGTCGAATGAGCAGTTCTTC,CASSKAGGSNEQFF
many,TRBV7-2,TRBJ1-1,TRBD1,TGTGCCAGCAGCTTACTTTGGGGACAGATGAACACTGAAGCTTTCTTT,CASSLLWGQMNTEAFF
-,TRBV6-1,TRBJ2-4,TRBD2,TGTGCCAGCAGTGGGTTATCGGGGGGGCTCGGAAACATTCAGTACTTC,CASSGLSGGLGNIQYF
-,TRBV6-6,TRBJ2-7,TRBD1,TGTGCCAGCAGTCTTGGGACAGGCCTCGAGGAGCAGTACTTC,CASSLGTGLEEQYF
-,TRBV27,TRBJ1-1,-,TGTGCCAGCAGTCCATTCATAACAGGGACGGCCACTGAAGCTTTCTTT,CASSPFITGTATEAFF
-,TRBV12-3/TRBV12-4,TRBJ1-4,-,TGTGCCAGCTCCCCGGCGGGGGCGCGAAATGAAAAACTGTTTTTT,CASSPAGARNEKLFF
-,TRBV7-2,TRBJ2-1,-,TGTGCCAGCAGCCCCGTCCACGGCGGAAACTCCTACGAGCAGTTCTTC,CASSPVHGGNSYEQFF
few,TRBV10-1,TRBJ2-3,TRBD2,TGCGCCAGCAGTCGGATGGGACTAGCGGAGAGCACAGATACGCAGTATTTT,CASSRMGLAESTDTQYF
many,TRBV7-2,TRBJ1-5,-,TGTGCCAGCAGCTTAGAAGTGGGAGGGAGCAATCAGCCCCAGCATTTT,CASSLEVGGSNQPQHF
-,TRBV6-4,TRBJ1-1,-,TGTGCCAGCAGTGACGGGCTGGAGGCTTTCTTT,CASSDGLEAFF
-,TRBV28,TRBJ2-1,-,TGTGCCAGCAAATCACTTTCTTTGGGGGCGAATGAGCAGTTCTTC,CASKSLSLGANEQFF
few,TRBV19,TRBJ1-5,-,TGTGCCAGTAGTCAGGATGAGTTTGGACAGAACAATCAGCCCCAGCATTTT,CASSQDEFGQNNQPQHF
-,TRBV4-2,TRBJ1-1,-,TGTACCAGCAGCCAAGCGCAGGCGAACACTGAAGCTTTCTTT,CTSSQAQANTEAFF
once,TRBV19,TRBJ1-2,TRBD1,TGTGCCAGTAGTATCAGGGGGCCCGACTATGGCTACACCTTC,CASSIRGPDYGYTF
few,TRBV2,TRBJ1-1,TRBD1,TGTGCCAGCAGTACAGGGACAGGGAACACTGAAGCTTTCTTT,CASSTGTGNTEAFF